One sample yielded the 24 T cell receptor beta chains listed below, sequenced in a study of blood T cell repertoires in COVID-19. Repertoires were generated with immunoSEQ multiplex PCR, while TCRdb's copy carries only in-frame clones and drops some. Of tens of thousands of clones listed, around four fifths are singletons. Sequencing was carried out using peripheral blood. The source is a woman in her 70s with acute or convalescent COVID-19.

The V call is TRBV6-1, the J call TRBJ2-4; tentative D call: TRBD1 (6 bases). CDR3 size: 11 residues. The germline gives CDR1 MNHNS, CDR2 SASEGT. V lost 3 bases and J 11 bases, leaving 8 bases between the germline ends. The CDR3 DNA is TGTGCCAGCAGTGATACAGGGTTTCAGTACTTC. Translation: CASSDTGFQYF.

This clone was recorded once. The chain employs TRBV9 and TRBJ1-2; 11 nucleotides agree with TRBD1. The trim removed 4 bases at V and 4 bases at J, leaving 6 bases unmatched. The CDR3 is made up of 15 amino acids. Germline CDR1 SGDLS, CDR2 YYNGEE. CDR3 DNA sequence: TGTGCCAGCAGCCCAGGACAGGGGGCTATCTATGGCTACACCTTC. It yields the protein CASSPGQGAIYGYTF.

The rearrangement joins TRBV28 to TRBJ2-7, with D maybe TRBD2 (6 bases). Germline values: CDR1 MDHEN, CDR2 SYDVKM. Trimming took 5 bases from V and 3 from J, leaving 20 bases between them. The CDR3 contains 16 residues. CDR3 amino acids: CASSGRSENPFYEQYF. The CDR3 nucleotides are TGTGCCAGCAGTGGGAGGAGTGAGAATCCATTCTACGAGCAGTACTTC.

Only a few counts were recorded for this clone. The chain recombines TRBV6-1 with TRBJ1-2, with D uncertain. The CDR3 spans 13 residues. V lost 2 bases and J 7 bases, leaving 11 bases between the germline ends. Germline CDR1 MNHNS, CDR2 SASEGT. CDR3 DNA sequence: TGTGCCAGCAGTGAATTCACGGTTATTGGCTACACCTTC. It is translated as CASSEFTVIGYTF.

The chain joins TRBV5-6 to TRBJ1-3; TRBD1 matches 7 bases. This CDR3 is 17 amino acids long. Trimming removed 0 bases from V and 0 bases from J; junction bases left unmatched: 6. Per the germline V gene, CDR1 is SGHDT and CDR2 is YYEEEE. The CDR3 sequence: CASSLVDRAISGNTIYF. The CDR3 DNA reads TGTGCCAGCAGCTTGGTCGACAGGGCCATCTCTGGAAACACCATATATTTT.

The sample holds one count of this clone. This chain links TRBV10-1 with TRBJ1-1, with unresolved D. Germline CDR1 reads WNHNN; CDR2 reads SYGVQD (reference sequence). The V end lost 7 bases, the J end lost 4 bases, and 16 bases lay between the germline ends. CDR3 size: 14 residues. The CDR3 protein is CASKEDIGSTEAFF. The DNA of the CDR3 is TGCGCCAGCAAGGAAGACATAGGTAGCACTGAAGCTTTCTTT.

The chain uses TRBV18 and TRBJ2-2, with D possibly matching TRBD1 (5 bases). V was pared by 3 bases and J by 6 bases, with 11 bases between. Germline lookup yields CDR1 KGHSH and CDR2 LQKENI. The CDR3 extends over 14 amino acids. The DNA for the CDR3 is TGTGCCAGCTCACCCCAGGGCTATGCCGGGGAGCTGTTTTTT. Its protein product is CASSPQGYAGELFF.

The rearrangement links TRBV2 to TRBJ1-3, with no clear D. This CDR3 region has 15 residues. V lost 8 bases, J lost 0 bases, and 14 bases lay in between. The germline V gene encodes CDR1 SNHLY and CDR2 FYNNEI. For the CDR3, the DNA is TGTGCCAGCCTCCAGGCACCCAGCTCTGGAAACACCATATATTTT. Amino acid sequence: CASLQAPSSGNTIYF.

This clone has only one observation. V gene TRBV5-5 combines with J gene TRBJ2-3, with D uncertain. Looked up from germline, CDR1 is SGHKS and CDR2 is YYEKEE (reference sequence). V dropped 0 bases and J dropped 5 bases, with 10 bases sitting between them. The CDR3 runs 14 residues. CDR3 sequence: CASSLGSTRDTQYF. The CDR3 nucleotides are TGTGCCAGCAGCTTGGGATCTACGAGAGATACGCAGTATTTT.

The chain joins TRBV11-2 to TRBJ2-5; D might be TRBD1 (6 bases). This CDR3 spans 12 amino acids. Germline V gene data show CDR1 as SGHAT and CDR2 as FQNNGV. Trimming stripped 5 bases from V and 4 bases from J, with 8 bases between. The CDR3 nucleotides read TGTGCCAGCAGCCCACAGGGAGAGACCCAGTACTTC. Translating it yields CASSPQGETQYF.

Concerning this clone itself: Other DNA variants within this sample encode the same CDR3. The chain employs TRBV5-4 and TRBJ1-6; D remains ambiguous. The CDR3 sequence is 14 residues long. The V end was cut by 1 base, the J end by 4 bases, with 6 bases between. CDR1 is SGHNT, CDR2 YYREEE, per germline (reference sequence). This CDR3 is CASSLSGYNSPLHF. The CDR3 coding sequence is TGTGCCAGCAGCTTGTCCGGGTATAATTCACCCCTCCACTTT.

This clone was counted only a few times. CDR3 sequence: CASSEAPKTSSYGYTF. Here the CDR3 DNA reads TGTGCCAGCAGTGAAGCTCCGAAGACAAGCTCCTATGGCTACACCTTC. The chain recombines TRBV6-1 with TRBJ1-2; no firm D call. CDR1 MNHNS and CDR2 SASEGT come from the germline V gene. The CDR3 length is 16 residues. V was clipped by 0 bases and J by 4 bases, with 15 bases between them.

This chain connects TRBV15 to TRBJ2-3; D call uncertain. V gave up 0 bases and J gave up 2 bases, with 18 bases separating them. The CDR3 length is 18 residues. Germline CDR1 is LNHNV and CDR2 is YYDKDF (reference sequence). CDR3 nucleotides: TGTGCCACCAGCAGAGATAGCCCCGGCCCGCCCCCCACAGATACGCAGTATTTT. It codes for CATSRDSPGPPPTDTQYF.

The DNA of the CDR3 is TGTGCCAGCAGCGGACAGCCTAACACTGAAGCTTTCTTT. Residues: CASSGQPNTEAFF. This rearrangement joins TRBV5-6 to TRBJ1-1; tentatively, D is TRBD1 (6 bases). V lost 4 bases and J lost 2, with 9 bases in between. Germline V CDR1 and CDR2: SGHDT, YYEEEE. The CDR3 consists of 13 residues.

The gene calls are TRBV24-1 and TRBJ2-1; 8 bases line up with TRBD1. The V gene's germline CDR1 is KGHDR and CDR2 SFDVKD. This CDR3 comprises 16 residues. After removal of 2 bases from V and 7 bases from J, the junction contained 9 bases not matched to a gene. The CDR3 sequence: CATSDSSGGTANEQFF. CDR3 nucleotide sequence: TGTGCCACCAGTGATTCCTCAGGGGGCACGGCGAATGAGCAGTTCTTC.

The CDR3 coding sequence is TGTGCCAGTAGTTCCCTGTACAGGGAGGGCAACACTGAAGCTTTCTTT. This codes for CASSSLYREGNTEAFF. The chain has TRBV19 and TRBJ1-1, with D tentatively TRBD1 (6 bases). Germline CDR1 is LNHDA and CDR2 is SQIVND (reference sequence). The CDR3 totals 16 residues. V was clipped by 5 bases and J by 2 bases, with 18 bases between them.

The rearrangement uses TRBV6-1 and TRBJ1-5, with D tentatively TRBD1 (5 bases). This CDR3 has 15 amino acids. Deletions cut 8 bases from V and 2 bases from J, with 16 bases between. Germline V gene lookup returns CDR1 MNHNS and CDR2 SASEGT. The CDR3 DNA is TGTGCCAGCGCCCCCGGGGGAGGGGGCAATCAGCCCCAGCATTTT. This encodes CASAPGGGGNQPQHF.

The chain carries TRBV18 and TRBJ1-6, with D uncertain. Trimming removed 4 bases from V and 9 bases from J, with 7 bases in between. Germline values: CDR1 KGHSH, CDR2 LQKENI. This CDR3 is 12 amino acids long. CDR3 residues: CASSRESSPLHF. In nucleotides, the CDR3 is TGTGCCAGCTCACGGGAGTCTTCACCCCTCCACTTT.

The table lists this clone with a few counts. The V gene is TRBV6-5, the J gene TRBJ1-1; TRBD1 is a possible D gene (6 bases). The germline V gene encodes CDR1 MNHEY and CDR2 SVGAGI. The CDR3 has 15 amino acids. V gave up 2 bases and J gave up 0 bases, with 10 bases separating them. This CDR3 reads CASSYLGQMNTEAFF. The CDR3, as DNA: TGTGCCAGCAGTTACCTCGGACAGATGAACACTGAAGCTTTCTTT.

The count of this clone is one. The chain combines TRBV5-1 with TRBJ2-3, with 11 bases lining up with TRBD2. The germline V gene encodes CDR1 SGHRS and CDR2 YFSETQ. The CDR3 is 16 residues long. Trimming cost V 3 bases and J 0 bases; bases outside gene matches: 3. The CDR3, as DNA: TGCGCCAGCAGCTCGGGACTAGCGGCTAGCACAGATACGCAGTATTTT. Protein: CASSSGLAASTDTQYF.

CDR3 sequence (DNA): TGTGCCACCAGTGATCGACTAGCGGGGGATGGTAGTACGCAGTATTTT. Its protein is CATSDRLAGDGSTQYF. The chain couples TRBV24-1 to TRBJ2-3, with TRBD2 matching over 12 bases. The V and J ends lost 3 bases and 8 bases, in that order; junction bases with no gene match: 8. The CDR3 length is 16 residues. The germline V gene has CDR1 KGHDR and CDR2 SFDVKD.

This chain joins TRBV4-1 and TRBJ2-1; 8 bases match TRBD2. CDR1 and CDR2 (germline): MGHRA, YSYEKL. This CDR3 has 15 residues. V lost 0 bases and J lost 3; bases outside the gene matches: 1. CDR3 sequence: CASSQDRGGYNEQFF. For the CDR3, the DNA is TGCGCCAGCAGCCAAGATCGGGGGGGCTACAATGAGCAGTTCTTC.

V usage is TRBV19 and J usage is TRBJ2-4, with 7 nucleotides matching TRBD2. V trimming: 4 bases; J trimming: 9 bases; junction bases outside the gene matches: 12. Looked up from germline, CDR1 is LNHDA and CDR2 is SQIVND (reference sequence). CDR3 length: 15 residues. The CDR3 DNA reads TGTGCCAGTAGTACGGCAGGAGCCTCGGGGGGCATTCAGTACTTC. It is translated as CASSTAGASGGIQYF.

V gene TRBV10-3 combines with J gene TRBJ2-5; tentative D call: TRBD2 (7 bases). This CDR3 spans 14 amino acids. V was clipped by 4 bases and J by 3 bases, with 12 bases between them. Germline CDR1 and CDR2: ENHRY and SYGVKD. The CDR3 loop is CAISGWGGEETQYF. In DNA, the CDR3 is TGTGCCATCAGTGGATGGGGGGGCGAAGAGACCCAGTACTTC.